Sequencing of this T cell receptor (beta chain) was carried out in a study of neoadjuvant nivolumab and ipilimumab in lung cancer (dated by TCRdb to about 2020). Broadly, across the study: Nivolumab was administered intravenously at 3 mg/kg on days 1, 15 and 29, and in the combination arm ipilimumab 1 mg/kg was added on day 1 only. TCR repertoires in pretherapy (baseline) peripheral blood were compared with TCR repertoires in tumors resected at surgery after neoadjuvant immune checkpoint blockade. The major pathologic response (MPR) rate in the intention-to-treat population in each study arm was designated as the primary trial endpoint. The trial treated approximately 43 patients with operable NSCLC: some 23 were randomized to nivolumab monotherapy and 21 to nivolumab plus ipilimumab. Matched pretherapy and resected tumor pairs were analyzed from seven patients, of whom four had been treated with nivolumab and three with nivolumab plus ipilimumab.

This clone has a single count. No cognate antigen has been identified for it. Per-nucleotide qualities are absent, and no much larger clonotype sits a single base away. The sample's time point label, in plain terms: at surgical resection after neoadjuvant nivolumab +/- ipilimumab. The samples were obtained from NEOSTAR, a phase 2 randomized trial that tested neoadjuvant nivolumab or nivolumab plus ipilimumab, followed by surgery, in operable NSCLC. The research as a whole found: Pretherapy blood TCR richness correlated positively with richness in tumors resected after neoadjuvant therapy (Spearman R of about 0.82). Resected tumors had greater TCR richness and clonality than tumor-adjacent uninvolved lung, and increases were observed in more dual-therapy-treated tumors. No significant correlation was found between TCR clonality and pathologic tumor regression, and only one major-pathologic-response sample was available for the clonality analysis. A small number of samples was subjected to TCR sequencing. From pretherapy to surgery, tumor T-cell richness and clonality increased in three of three dual-therapy tumors but in only two of four nivolumab-treated tumors.

The CDR3 goes from the cysteine to the phenylalanine over 15 residues. Here the CDR3 DNA is all that survives: 45 bases in frame from base 1. Trimming takes 3 bases from V and 5 bases from J, and the germline ends sit 17 bases apart. The germline V gene encodes CDR1 GTSNPN and CDR2 SVGIG (reference sequence). Library creation used the immunoSEQ multiplex PCR assay. Concerning the study's data processing: Richness and clonality were used to summarize the repertoires, and clones that significantly expanded or contracted between pre- and post-therapy samples were identified. TCRdb took this table from immuneACCESS and kept in-frame rearrangements with V and J called. Such tables lack part of the clones; where checked against another copy, unresolved V genes explain under half of the gap, and the rest is unexplained. Clonal size and the V and J genes are those of that table, whereas D and trimming came from the DNA. The sample data list around 24,000 clones, and 80% to 85% of these were observed just once. In total, the top ten clones hold over 8% of the sample.

The TCR was taken from an adult with non-small cell lung cancer. The chain employs TRBV30 and TRBJ2-1; TRBD2 could be the D gene, as 5 bases match. Source: tumor tissue, taken after neoadjuvant nivolumab, alone or with ipilimumab, at or shortly before surgery. The CDR3 region has the sequence CAWRLVYDGDNEQFF. The DNA reads TGTGCCTGGAGATTGGTTTATGACGGGGACAATGAGCAGTTCTTC. Supplemented by the reference TRBV30 and TRBJ2-1 proteins around the CDR3, the complete variable domain is SQTIHQWPATLVQPVGSPLSLECTVEGTSNPNLYWYRQAAGRGLQLLFYSVGIGQISSEVPQNLSASRPQDRQFILSSKKLLLSDSGFYLCAWRLVYDGDNEQFFGPGTRLTVL.